Sequencing of this TCR beta chain was carried out in a study of T cells in Graves' hyperthyroidism and ophthalmopathy (dated by TCRdb to the late 2010s). Concerning the study at large: Peripheral blood was sampled at the time of initial diagnosis, prior to any treatment. To identify TCR V-J signatures that set the groups apart, the researchers used a discovery cohort of about a hundred patients, made up of 43 with Graves' ophthalmopathy and 55 to 65 with stable Graves' hyperthyroidism. TCR Vbeta CDR3 sequencing of some 140 peripheral blood samples (43 ophthalmopathy, about 75 hyperthyroidism and approximately 17 progressor patients) is reported in the paper. The 95 to 100 discovery patients were randomly divided into training and test sets at a 7:3 ratio. After blood sampling, hyperthyroidism patients were treated with methimazole at a starting dose of 30 mg daily, and ophthalmopathy patients were treated with high-dose intravenous methylprednisolone. In addition, the study compared T-cell repertoires in thyroid tissue and in blood from about six Graves' hyperthyroidism patients. Whether ophthalmopathy could be predicted prospectively was tested in an independent validation cohort made up of fewer than 20 hyperthyroidism patients plus 17 patients who later progressed to ophthalmopathy. The study at large found these results: During validation, the model predicted progression to ophthalmopathy a median of approximately six months ahead of onset, with around 70% sensitivity and 72.22% specificity. Sample size was not statistically predetermined, and investigators were not blinded to group allocation. Most expanded thyroid clonotypes (frequency above 0.001) were also detected in blood, suggesting blood repertoires may reflect thyroid immune responses. In cross-validation, a model built on a 13 V-J signature told ophthalmopathy apart from stable hyperthyroidism with 85% to 90% sensitivity and about 81% specificity, and in testing the same model reached 80%/75%.

This clonotype was counted ten times or more. The antigen it binds to is not known. Base qualities are not provided; no much larger clone lies one nucleotide away. In the ophthalmopathy patients, disease was moderately to severely active, with a Clinical Activity Score of 3 or more, a NOSPECS grade of 4 or more, and a duration of less than 3 months. Exclusion was applied to patients with uncontrolled infections, other autoimmune diseases, pregnancy or lactation. Diagnoses were established on the basis of clinical symptoms, serum thyroxine and TRAb, thyroid ultrasound, and orbital computed tomography. PBMCs were isolated from 7.5 to 10 ml of fresh peripheral blood by Ficoll-Paque density gradient centrifugation. Trizol reagent was used to extract total RNA, and RNA quality was then checked on an Agilent 2100 Bioanalyzer. TCR beta CDR3 regions were amplified from RNA transcripts. The TCR CDR3 was subjected to a first round of RT-PCR using the HTBI primer set and the Qiagen OneStep RT-PCR kit. Libraries were constructed in a second round of multiplex PCR, after which size selection and purification were carried out. The libraries were sequenced on an Illumina HiSeq2000 using paired-end 100 bp reads. The study's own analysis went as follows. SOAPnuke was used to process the raw data, throwing out any read that contained adapters or uncalled bases, had a mean Phred below 15, or lacked an exact constant-primer or identifier match. High-quality paired reads were merged using COPE v1.2.5, and each unique nucleotide sequence was defined as a clonotype. MiTCR v1.1 was used to align the clonotypes against IMGT TRBV, TRBD and TRBJ reference segments. Analysis was restricted to V-J combinations with a frequency above 0.0001, which covered roughly 99% of repertoires. The TCS score was defined as the ratio of F50 (clonal expansion) to E x V (chaos), calculated using BLOSUM62-based TCRdist between CDR3 peptides within each V-J. Welch's t-statistics and random forest reduced 514 V-J features to around 14, which were used in a naive Bayes classifier (R e1071). The public reads were run again by TCRdb, first through fastp at Q25 and then through MiXCR, and only productive beta chains were kept. Here each entry gathers all rows of one CDR3 protein and keeps the most common genes and DNA. The V and J calls here are based on TCRdb, not the publication. This sample has fewer than 350,000 distinct CDR3 sequences in its table, and about 19% of those were observed once. In total, the top ten clones hold under 40% of the sample.

The specimen was blood. The TCR sequence derives from a man in his fifties with Graves' ophthalmopathy.

The nucleotide sequence reads TGTGCCAGCAGCGTAAGGAGGATCGAGTACAATGAGCAGTTCTTC. The encoded protein is CASSVRRIEYNEQFF. Here the chain combines TRBV11-2 and TRBJ2-1, and possibly TRBD2, on 5 matching bases. The germline V gene provides CDR1 SGHAT and CDR2 FQNNGV. Counted from cysteine to phenylalanine, this CDR3 has 15 amino acids. Only CDR3 DNA is held: 45 bases, read in frame from base 1. Trimming takes 5 bases from V and 4 bases from J, and the germline ends sit 15 bases apart.